One sample yielded the 5 T cell receptor beta chains listed below, sequenced in a study of blood T cell repertoires in COVID-19. This table comes from immunoSEQ multiplex PCR, and its TCRdb copy is limited to in-frame clones, with some not included. Of over 200,000 clones in the sample, around 82% are singletons; the top ten hold 4.5% to 7%. The material sequenced was peripheral blood. These receptors originate from a man at least 80 years old with acute or convalescent COVID-19.

This clone was found once. V is TRBV2 and J is TRBJ2-3, with TRBD1 matching over 7 bases. Losses at the gene ends were 6 bases for V and 2 bases for J; bases not matched to a gene: 5. Germline CDR1 SNHLY, CDR2 FYNNEI. This CDR3 comprises 14 residues. The CDR3: CASSPDRSTDTQYF. CDR3 in DNA: TGTGCCAGCAGCCCGGACAGGTCCACAGATACGCAGTATTTT.

The V call is TRBV30, the J call TRBJ2-7, with TRBD2 matching over 8 bases. Germline assignment: CDR1 GTSNPN and CDR2 SVGIG (reference sequence). The CDR3 extends over 12 amino acids. The trim removed 1 base at V and 6 bases at J, leaving 2 bases unmatched. Here the CDR3 DNA reads TGTGCCTGGAGTGGCGGGGGGTTCGAGCAGTACTTC. This gives the protein CAWSGGGFEQYF. Full variable domain (missing parts from reference TRBV30 and TRBJ2-7): SQTIHQWPATLVQPVGSPLSLECTVEGTSNPNLYWYRQAAGRGLQLLFYSVGIGQISSEVPQNLSASRPQDRQFILSSKKLLLSDSGFYLCAWSGGGFEQYFGPGTRLTVT.

This clone was seen only once. This sequence joins TRBV5-4 and TRBJ2-7; TRBD2 matches at 9 bases. This CDR3 region has 14 residues. Per the germline V gene, CDR1 is SGHNT and CDR2 is YYREEE (reference sequence). The V gene end was trimmed by 4 bases and the J gene end by 2 bases; junction bases not matched to a gene: 4. The CDR3 DNA is TGTGCCAGCAGCCATAGCGGGAGCACCTACGAGCAGTACTTC. Translating gives CASSHSGSTYEQYF.

This clone has just one count. CDR3 amino acids: CASPQEASSNYGYTF. The CDR3 region has the DNA TGTGCCAGCCCCCAGGAAGCCAGTTCGAATTATGGCTACACCTTC. The chain carries TRBV21-1 and TRBJ1-2; TRBD1, the table's D call, was not compared with the DNA. TRBV21-1 is an annotated pseudogene. This CDR3 has 15 residues.

The chain employs TRBV20-1 and TRBJ2-7, with D perhaps TRBD1 (5 bases). From germline, CDR1 is DFQATT and CDR2 SNEGSKA (reference sequence). V shed 5 bases and J shed 3 bases, with 8 bases lying between them. The CDR3 length is 11 residues. The CDR3 is CSALQDYEQYF. The DNA for the CDR3 is TGCAGTGCTTTACAGGACTACGAGCAGTACTTC.